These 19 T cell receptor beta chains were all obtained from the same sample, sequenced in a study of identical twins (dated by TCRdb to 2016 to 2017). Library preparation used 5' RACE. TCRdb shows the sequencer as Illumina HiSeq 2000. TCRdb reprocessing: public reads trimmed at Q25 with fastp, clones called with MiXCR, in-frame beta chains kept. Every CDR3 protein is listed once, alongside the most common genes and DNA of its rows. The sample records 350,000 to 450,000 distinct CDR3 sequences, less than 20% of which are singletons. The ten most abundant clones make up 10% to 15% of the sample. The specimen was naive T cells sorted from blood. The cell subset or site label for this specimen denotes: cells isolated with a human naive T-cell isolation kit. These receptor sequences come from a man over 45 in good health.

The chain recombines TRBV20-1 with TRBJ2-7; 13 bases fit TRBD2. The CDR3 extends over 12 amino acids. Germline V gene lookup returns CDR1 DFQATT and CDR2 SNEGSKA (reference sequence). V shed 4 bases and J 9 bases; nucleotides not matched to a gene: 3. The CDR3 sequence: CSATGLAGTQYF. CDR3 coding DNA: TGCAGTGCTACGGGACTAGCGGGGACGCAGTACTTC.

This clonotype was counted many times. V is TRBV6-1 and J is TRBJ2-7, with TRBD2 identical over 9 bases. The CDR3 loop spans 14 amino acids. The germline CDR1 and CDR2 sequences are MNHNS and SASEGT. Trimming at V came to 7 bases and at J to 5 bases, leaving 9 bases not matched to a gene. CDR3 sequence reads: CASKPGLASHEQYF. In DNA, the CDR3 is TGTGCCAGCAAACCGGGACTAGCTTCCCACGAGCAGTACTTC.

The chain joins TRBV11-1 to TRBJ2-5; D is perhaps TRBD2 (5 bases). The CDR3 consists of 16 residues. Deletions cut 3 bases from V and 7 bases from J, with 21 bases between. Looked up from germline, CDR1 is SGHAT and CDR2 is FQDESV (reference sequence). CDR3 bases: TGTGCCAGCAGCTTTAGCGATGTAGGTCGGAGTGTGACCCAGTACTTC. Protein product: CASSFSDVGRSVTQYF.

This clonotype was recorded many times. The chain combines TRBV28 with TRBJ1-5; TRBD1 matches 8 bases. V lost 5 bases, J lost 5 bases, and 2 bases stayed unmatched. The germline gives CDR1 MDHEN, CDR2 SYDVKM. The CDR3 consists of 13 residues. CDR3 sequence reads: CASSQGAYQPQHF. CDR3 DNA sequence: TGTGCCAGCAGTCAGGGGGCCTATCAGCCCCAGCATTTT.

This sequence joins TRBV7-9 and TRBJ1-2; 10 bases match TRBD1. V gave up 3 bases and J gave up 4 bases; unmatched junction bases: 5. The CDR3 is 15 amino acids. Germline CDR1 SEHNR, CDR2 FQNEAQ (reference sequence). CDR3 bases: TGTGCCAGCAGCTTTTGGGACAGGGGAGGCTATGGCTACACCTTC. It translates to CASSFWDRGGYGYTF.

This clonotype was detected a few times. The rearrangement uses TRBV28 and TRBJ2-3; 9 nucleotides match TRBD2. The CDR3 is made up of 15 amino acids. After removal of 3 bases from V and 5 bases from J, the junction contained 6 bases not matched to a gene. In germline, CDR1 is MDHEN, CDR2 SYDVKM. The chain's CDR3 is CASSLISGRIDTQYF. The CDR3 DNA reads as TGTGCCAGCAGTTTGATTAGCGGGAGAATAGATACGCAGTATTTT.

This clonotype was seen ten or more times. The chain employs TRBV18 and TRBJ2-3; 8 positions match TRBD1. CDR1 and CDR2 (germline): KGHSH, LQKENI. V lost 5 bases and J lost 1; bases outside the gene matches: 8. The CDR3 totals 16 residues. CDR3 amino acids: CASSSSRGLGTDTQYF. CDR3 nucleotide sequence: TGTGCCAGCTCATCATCCAGGGGGCTGGGCACAGATACGCAGTATTTT.

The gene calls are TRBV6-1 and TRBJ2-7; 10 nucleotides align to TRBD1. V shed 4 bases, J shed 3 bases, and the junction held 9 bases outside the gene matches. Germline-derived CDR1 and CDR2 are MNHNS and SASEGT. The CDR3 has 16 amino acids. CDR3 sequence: CASSGTGTGAGYEQYF. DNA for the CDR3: TGTGCCAGCAGTGGTACCGGGACAGGGGCGGGCTACGAGCAGTACTTC.

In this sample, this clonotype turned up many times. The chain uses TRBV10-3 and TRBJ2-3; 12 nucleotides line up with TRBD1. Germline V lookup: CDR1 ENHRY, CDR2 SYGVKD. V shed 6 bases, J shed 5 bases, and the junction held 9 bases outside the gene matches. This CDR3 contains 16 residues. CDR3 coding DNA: TGTGCCATCAGCAACTCTTGGGACAGGGGGCAAGATACGCAGTATTTT. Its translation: CAISNSWDRGQDTQYF.

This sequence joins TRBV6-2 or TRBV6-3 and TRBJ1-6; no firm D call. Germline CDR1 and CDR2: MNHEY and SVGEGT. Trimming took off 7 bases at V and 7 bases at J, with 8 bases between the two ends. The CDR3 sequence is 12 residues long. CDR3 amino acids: CASKDPNSPLHF. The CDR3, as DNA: TGTGCCAGCAAGGATCCAAATTCACCCCTCCACTTT.

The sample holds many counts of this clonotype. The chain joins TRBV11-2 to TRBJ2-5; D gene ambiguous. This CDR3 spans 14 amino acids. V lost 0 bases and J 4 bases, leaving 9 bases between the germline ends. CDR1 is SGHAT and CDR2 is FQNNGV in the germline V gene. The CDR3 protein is CASSLDRVTETQYF. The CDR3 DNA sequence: TGTGCCAGCAGCTTAGACCGGGTCACAGAGACCCAGTACTTC.

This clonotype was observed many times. The DNA for the CDR3 is TGTGCCAGCAGTTCTGGACCCTACGAGCAGTACTTC. This translates into CASSSGPYEQYF. This chain joins TRBV6-5 and TRBJ2-7; the D is unclear. Between the trimmed V and J ends, which lost 4 bases and 2 bases, there was a span of 6 bases. The germline V gene has CDR1 MNHEY and CDR2 SVGAGI. The CDR3 is made up of 12 amino acids.

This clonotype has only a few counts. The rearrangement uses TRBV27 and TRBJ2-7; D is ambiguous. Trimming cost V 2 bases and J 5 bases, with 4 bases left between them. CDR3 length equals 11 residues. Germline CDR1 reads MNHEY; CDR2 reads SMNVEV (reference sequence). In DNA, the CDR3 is TGTGCCAGCAGTTTAACCGACGAGCAGTACTTC. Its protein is CASSLTDEQYF.

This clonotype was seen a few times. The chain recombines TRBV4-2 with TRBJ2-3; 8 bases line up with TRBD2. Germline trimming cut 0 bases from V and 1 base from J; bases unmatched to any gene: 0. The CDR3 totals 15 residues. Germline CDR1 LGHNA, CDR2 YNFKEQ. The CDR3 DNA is TGTGCCAGCAGCCAAGATAGCGGGGGCACAGATACGCAGTATTTT. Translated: CASSQDSGGTDTQYF.

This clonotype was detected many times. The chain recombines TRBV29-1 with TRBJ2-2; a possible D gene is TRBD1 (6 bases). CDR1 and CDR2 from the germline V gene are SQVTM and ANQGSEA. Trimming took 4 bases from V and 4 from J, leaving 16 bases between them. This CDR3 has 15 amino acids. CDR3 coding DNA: TGCAGCGTTGGGGGGACCAGGGGTGTCACCGGGGAGCTGTTTTTT. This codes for CSVGGTRGVTGELFF.

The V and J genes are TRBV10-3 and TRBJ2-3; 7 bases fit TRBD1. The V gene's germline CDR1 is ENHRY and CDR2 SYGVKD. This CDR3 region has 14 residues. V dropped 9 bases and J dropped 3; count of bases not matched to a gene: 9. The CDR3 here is CAIQGGARTDTQYF. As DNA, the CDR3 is TGTGCCATTCAAGGGGGCGCGAGGACAGATACGCAGTATTTT.

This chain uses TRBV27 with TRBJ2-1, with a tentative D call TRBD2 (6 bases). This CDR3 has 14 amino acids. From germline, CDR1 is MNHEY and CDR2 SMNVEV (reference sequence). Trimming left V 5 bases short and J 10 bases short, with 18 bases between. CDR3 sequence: CASSPGGGPGEQFF. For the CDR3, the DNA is TGTGCCAGCAGTCCTGGTGGAGGGCCGGGGGAGCAGTTCTTC.

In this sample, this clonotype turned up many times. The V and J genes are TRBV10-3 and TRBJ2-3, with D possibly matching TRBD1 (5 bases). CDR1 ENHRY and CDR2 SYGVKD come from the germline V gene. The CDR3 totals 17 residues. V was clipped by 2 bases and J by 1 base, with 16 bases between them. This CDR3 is CAISEGFRTSRTDTQYF. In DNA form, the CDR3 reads TGTGCCATCAGTGAGGGGTTTCGGACATCACGCACAGATACGCAGTATTTT.

The CDR3 DNA is TGTGCCAGCTCGGAACCAACAGTCCTCTATGGCTACACCTTC. This gives the protein CASSEPTVLYGYTF. J is TRBJ1-2 and V is TRBV6-2 or TRBV6-3; D is unclear. The CDR3 covers 14 residues. Germline V gene sequence: CDR1 MNHEY, CDR2 SVGEGT. Trimming cost V 8 bases and J 4 bases, with 17 bases left between them.